The present T cell receptor (beta chain) was sequenced within a study of cytomegalovirus exposure and HLA in healthy donors. V lost 0 bases, J lost 4 bases, and 7 bases lay in between. This CDR3 contains 14 residues. Germline V gives CDR1 LNHNV, CDR2 YYDKDF (reference sequence). Remarks on this clone: Its antigen remains unidentified.

The protocol was immunoSEQ multiplex PCR, while the TCRdb copy is restricted to in-frame clones and leaves out a portion. The table records 200,000 or so clones, roughly 84% of them present only once. The donors were members of the validation cohort comprising 100 to 150 subjects, separate from the roughly 670-subject first cohort. Whole-study results and caveats: Overall, around 150 TCR beta chains were annotated as cytomegalovirus-associated. The authors confirmed in vitro that a few CMV-associated chains were specific for CMV antigens. Rarity marked most TCR sequences, yet some public TCRs occurred in many donors.

The sequencing input was PBMCs. This rearrangement joins TRBV15 to TRBJ1-5; D remains ambiguous. This sequence was found in a woman in her 30s in good health and CMV-seropositive. The CDR3 DNA is TGTGCCACCAGCAGAGATGGGCAGAATCAGCCCCAGCATTTT. Translated: CATSRDGQNQPQHF.